This T cell receptor (beta chain) derives from a study of T-cell reconstitution after alpha-beta-depleted transplantation in children. This clonotype was observed at least ten times. Its target is not known. Study-level results: Some patients' high day-60 TCRbeta diversity was traced to surviving recipient T cells and thymic progenitors. By about two months after transplant, alpha-beta T cells reportedly arose from several hundred graft clones that had expanded. The main origin of T-cell counts and diversity one year after transplant was newly produced T cells.

During its preparation, the TCRbeta library received unique molecular identifiers. TCRdb redid the calling of the PCR reads with MiXCR, one entry per CDR3 protein. The data show over 200,000 distinct CDR3 sequences, roughly a tenth seen once. This CDR3 is built from 12 residues. V was trimmed by 1 base and J by 6 bases, leaving 4 bases between them. Germline lookup yields CDR1 SNHLY and CDR2 FYNNEI. The chain is built from TRBV2 and TRBJ2-1; D is unclear. This TCR derives from a child less than two years old with acute myeloid leukemia, due to receive a stem cell transplant. Sequencing used PBMCs, obtained before TCRalphabeta/CD19-depleted stem cell transplant. CDR3 protein: CASSEGFNEQFF. In DNA, the CDR3 is TGTGCCAGCAGTGAAGGTTTCAATGAGCAGTTCTTC.